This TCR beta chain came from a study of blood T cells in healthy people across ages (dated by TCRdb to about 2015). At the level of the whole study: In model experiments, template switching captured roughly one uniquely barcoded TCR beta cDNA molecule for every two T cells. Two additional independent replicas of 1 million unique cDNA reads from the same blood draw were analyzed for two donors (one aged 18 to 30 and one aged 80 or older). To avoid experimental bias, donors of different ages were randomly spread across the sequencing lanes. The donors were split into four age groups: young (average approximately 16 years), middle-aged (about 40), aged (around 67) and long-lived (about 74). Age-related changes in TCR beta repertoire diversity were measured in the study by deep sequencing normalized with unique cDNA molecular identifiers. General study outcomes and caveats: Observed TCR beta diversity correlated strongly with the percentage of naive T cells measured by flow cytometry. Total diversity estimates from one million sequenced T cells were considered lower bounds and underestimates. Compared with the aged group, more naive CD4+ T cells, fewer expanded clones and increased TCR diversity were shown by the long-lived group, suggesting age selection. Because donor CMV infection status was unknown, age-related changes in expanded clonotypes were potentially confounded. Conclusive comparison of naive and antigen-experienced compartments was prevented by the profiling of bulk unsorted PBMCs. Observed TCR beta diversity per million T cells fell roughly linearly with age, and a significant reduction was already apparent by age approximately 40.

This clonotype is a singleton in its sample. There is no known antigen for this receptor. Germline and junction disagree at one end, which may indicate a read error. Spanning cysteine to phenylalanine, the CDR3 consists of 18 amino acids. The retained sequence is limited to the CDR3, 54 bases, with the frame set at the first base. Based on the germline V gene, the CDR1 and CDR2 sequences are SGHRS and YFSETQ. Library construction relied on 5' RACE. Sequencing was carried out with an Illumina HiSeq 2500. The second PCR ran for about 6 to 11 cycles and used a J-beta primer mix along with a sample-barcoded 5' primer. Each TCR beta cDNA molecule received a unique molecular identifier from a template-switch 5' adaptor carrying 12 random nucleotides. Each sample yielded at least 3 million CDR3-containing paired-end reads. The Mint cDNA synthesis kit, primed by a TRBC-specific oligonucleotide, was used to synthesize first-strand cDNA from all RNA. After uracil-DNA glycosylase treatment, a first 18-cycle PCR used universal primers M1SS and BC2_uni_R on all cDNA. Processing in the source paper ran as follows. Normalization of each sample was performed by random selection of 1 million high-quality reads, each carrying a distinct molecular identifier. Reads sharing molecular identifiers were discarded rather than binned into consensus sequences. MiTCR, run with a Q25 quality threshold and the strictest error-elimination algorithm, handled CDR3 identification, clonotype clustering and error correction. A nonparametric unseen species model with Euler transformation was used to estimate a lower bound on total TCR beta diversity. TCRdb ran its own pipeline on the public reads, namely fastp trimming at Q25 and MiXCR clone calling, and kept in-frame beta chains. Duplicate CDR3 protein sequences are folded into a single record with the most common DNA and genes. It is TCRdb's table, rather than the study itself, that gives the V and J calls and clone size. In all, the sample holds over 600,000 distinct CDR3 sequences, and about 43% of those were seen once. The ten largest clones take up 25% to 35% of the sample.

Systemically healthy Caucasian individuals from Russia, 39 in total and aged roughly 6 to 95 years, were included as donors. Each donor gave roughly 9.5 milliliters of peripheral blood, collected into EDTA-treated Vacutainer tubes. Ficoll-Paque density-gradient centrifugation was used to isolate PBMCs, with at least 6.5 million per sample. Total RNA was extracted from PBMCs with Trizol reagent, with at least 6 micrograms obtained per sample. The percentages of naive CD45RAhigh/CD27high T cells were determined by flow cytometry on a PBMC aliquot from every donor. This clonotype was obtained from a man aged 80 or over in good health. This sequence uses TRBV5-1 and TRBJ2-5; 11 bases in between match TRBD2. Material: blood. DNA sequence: TGCGCCAGCGGCTTCACCGGGGCTAGCGGGGGGTCCCAAGAGACCCAGTACTTC. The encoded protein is CASGFTGASGGSQETQYF.